A single sample gave rise to the 25 T cell receptor beta chains below, sequenced in a study of blood T cell repertoires in COVID-19. TCRdb's copy holds only in-frame clones and misses some; the assay was immunoSEQ multiplex PCR. Among around 300,000 clones listed, about nine tenths were seen once. The specimen was peripheral blood. These receptors were taken from a woman younger than 45 with COVID-19, enrolled during active disease.

The rearrangement links TRBV7-3 to TRBJ2-3; TRBD2 might be the D (5 bases). Between the trimmed V and J ends, which lost 3 bases and 4 bases, there was a span of 8 bases. This CDR3 spans 13 amino acids. Germline assignment: CDR1 SGHTA and CDR2 FQGTGA. CDR3 nucleotides: TGTGCCAGCAGCTTCGGACTGTCAGATACGCAGTATTTT. Translated, it gives CASSFGLSDTQYF.

This clone was detected once. This rearrangement joins TRBV3-1 (or the pseudogene TRBV3-2) to TRBJ2-7, with a tentative D call TRBD1 (6 bases). Looked up from germline, CDR1 is LGHDT and CDR2 is YNNKEL (reference sequence). This CDR3 has 11 amino acids. Trimming removed 8 bases at V and 3 bases at J, with 8 bases between. Here the CDR3 DNA reads TGTGCCAGCCGAGGGGGCTACGAGCAGTACTTC. This gives the protein CASRGGYEQYF.

The chain links TRBV18 to TRBJ1-1; D is perhaps TRBD1 (5 bases). CDR1 KGHSH and CDR2 LQKENI come from the germline V gene. The length of the CDR3 is 14 residues. Trimming took 3 bases from V and 1 from J, leaving 9 bases between them. DNA for the CDR3: TGTGCCAGCTCACCTGGCAGGGAGAACACTGAAGCTTTCTTT. This translates into CASSPGRENTEAFF.

The chain combines TRBV27 with TRBJ1-1, with no clear D. The germline V and J ends were trimmed by 5 bases and 2 bases, with 9 bases remaining between them. The germline gives CDR1 MNHEY, CDR2 SMNVEV (reference sequence). This CDR3 comprises 13 residues. CDR3 DNA sequence: TGTGCCAGCAGTCCGGGTCCTAACACTGAAGCTTTCTTT. Residues: CASSPGPNTEAFF.

CDR3 residues: CASSLEGGKETQYF. The CDR3 coding sequence is TGTGCCAGCAGCTTAGAAGGGGGTAAAGAGACCCAGTACTTC. V gene TRBV11-3 combines with J gene TRBJ2-5; possible D gene TRBD1, 6 bases. The germline V gene encodes CDR1 SGHNT and CDR2 YENEEA. Trimming left V 0 bases short and J 3 bases short, with 8 bases between. The CDR3 has 14 residues.

The V and J genes are TRBV2 and TRBJ2-1; D ambiguous. CDR3 length equals 14 residues. The V gene lost 6 bases and the J gene lost 0 bases, with 9 bases spanning the gap. The germline CDR1 and CDR2 sequences are SNHLY and FYNNEI. CDR3 bases: TGTGCCAGCAGCGAAACAAGCTCCTACAATGAGCAGTTCTTC. Protein product: CASSETSSYNEQFF.

J is TRBJ2-3 and V is TRBV4-1; D uncertain. Germline CDR1 and CDR2: MGHRA and YSYEKL. V lost 0 bases to trimming and J lost 7 bases, with 17 bases between them. The CDR3 has 16 amino acids. CDR3 sequence: CASSQDGANLQNTQYF. CDR3 coding DNA: TGCGCCAGCAGCCAAGATGGAGCGAACCTTCAGAATACGCAGTATTTT.

V gene TRBV27 combines with J gene TRBJ1-5, with 7 bases matching TRBD1. This CDR3 spans 14 amino acids. The trim removed 5 bases at V and 4 bases at J, leaving 5 bases unmatched. Per the germline V gene, CDR1 is MNHEY and CDR2 is SMNVEV (reference sequence). CDR3 loop: CASSQGQANQPQHF. Written as DNA, the CDR3 is TGTGCCAGCAGTCAAGGACAGGCAAATCAGCCCCAGCATTTT.

This clone has a single count. The chain links TRBV5-4 to TRBJ2-5; D possibly corresponds to TRBD2 (6 bases). This CDR3 has 14 amino acids. The V end was cut by 0 bases, the J end by 4 bases, with 10 bases between. Germline V gene sequence: CDR1 SGHNT, CDR2 YYREEE (reference sequence). The CDR3 loop reads CASSLGGVRETQYF. DNA for the CDR3: TGTGCCAGCAGCTTGGGCGGGGTCAGAGAGACCCAGTACTTC.

The rearrangement uses TRBV7-8 and TRBJ1-2; D perhaps matches TRBD1 (5 bases). The CDR3 loop spans 15 amino acids. Germline assignment: CDR1 SGHVS and CDR2 FQNEAQ. Trimming left V 6 bases short and J 3 bases short, with 17 bases between. CDR3 DNA sequence: TGTGCCAGCAGTTTAAACCCGACAGTCTACTATGGCTACACCTTC. Translated: CASSLNPTVYYGYTF.

This sequence joins TRBV12-3 or TRBV12-4 and TRBJ2-1, with 8 positions matching TRBD2. V dropped 5 bases and J dropped 14; count of bases not matched to a gene: 5. CDR3 length: 11 amino acids. CDR3 DNA sequence: TGTGCCAGCAGTCCCGGGACTAGGAAGTTCTTC. It encodes CASSPGTRKFF.

This chain uses TRBV6-4 with TRBJ1-1, with TRBD1 matching over 9 bases. After removal of 6 bases from V and 4 bases from J, the junction contained 3 bases not matched to a gene. Per germline, CDR1 MRHNA and CDR2 SNTAGT. This CDR3 region has 13 residues. The CDR3 protein is CASRLTGGTEAFF. Here the CDR3 DNA reads TGTGCCAGCAGGCTGACAGGGGGCACTGAAGCTTTCTTT.

With respect to this clone: Additional DNA sequences in this sample encode the identical CDR3. The genes are TRBV18 and TRBJ1-1; TRBD1 matches at 7 bases. The germline V gene encodes CDR1 KGHSH and CDR2 LQKENI. CDR3 length equals 16 residues. J was trimmed by 2 bases and V by 3 bases; bases with no gene match: 9. The CDR3 spells CASSPRTGGSNTEAFF. CDR3 nucleotides: TGTGCCAGCTCACCTAGGACAGGAGGGTCTAACACTGAAGCTTTCTTT.

DNA of the CDR3: TGTGCCACCAGTGATTTCCGGGACAGTGACAATGAGCAGTTCTTC. Translated, it gives CATSDFRDSDNEQFF. This chain joins TRBV24-1 and TRBJ2-1, with 7 bases matching TRBD1. From germline, CDR1 is KGHDR and CDR2 SFDVKD. The junction had 4 bases not matched to a gene; V was cut back by 1 base and J by 5 bases. The CDR3 is 15 amino acids.

The chain is built from TRBV5-1 and TRBJ1-2; TRBD1 aligns across 7 bases. Germline values: CDR1 SGHRS, CDR2 YFSETQ. Losses at the gene ends were 4 bases for V and 5 bases for J; bases not matched to a gene: 5. The CDR3 contains 13 residues. CDR3 DNA sequence: TGCGCCAGCAGCGCGACAGGGATGTATGGCTACACCTTC. It yields the protein CASSATGMYGYTF.

The chain employs TRBV7-9 and TRBJ1-3; TRBD1 is a possible D gene (6 bases). Germline CDR1 is SEHNR and CDR2 is FQNEAQ (reference sequence). This CDR3 has 19 residues. Trimming stripped 5 bases from V and 1 base from J, with 24 bases between. CDR3 bases: TGTGCCAGCAGCAACCCGACTCTACAGGGACTAGGGTCTGGAAACACCATATATTTT. Protein sequence: CASSNPTLQGLGSGNTIYF.

The rearrangement uses TRBV9 and TRBJ1-5; D perhaps matches TRBD1 (6 bases). CDR1 and CDR2 (germline): SGDLS, YYNGEE. V was trimmed by 0 bases and J by 2 bases, leaving 9 bases between them. CDR3 length: 15 amino acids. This CDR3 is CASSVGGQRNQPQHF. The CDR3 coding sequence is TGTGCCAGCAGCGTAGGTGGACAGCGCAATCAGCCCCAGCATTTT.

The V gene is TRBV5-4, the J gene TRBJ1-1; 7 nucleotides agree with TRBD1. V lost 2 bases to trimming and J lost 3 bases; unmatched junction nucleotides: 7. CDR1 and CDR2 from the germline V gene are SGHNT and YYREEE (reference sequence). The CDR3 is 15 residues long. The CDR3 protein is CASSLSGGWDTEAFF. The CDR3 region has the DNA TGTGCCAGCAGCTTATCAGGGGGTTGGGACACTGAAGCTTTCTTT.

The V call is TRBV5-1, the J call TRBJ2-5, with 7 nucleotides matching TRBD1. CDR3 size: 15 residues. With V trimmed by 1 base and J by 2 bases, 5 bases remained unmatched. Germline V CDR1 and CDR2: SGHRS, YFSETQ. The CDR3 protein is CASSLMGQPQETQYF. The CDR3 nucleotides read TGCGCCAGCAGCTTGATGGGACAGCCTCAAGAGACCCAGTACTTC.

This clone was seen just once. The chain recombines TRBV3-1 (or the pseudogene TRBV3-2) with TRBJ1-3; D is unresolved. The CDR3 has 16 amino acids. Between the trimmed V and J ends, which lost 0 bases and 4 bases, there was a span of 13 bases. Germline V gene data show CDR1 as LGHDT and CDR2 as YNNKEL (reference sequence). CDR3 protein: CASSQDLGRLGNTIYF. CDR3 DNA sequence: TGTGCCAGCAGCCAAGATCTGGGCAGGCTAGGAAACACCATATATTTT.

The genes are TRBV19 and TRBJ2-1, with 10 bases identical to TRBD2. J gave up 9 bases and V 2 bases, and 7 bases lay outside the gene matches. The germline V gene encodes CDR1 LNHDA and CDR2 SQIVND (reference sequence). The CDR3 contains 15 residues. The CDR3 is CASSISKSGRGEQFF. The DNA for the CDR3 is TGTGCCAGTAGTATAAGTAAGAGCGGGAGGGGTGAGCAGTTCTTC.

V usage is TRBV11-3 and J usage is TRBJ1-6; a weak D match, TRBD1 (5 bases). Trimming left V 4 bases short and J 7 bases short, with 8 bases between. The germline V gene has CDR1 SGHNT and CDR2 YENEEA. The CDR3 runs to 13 residues. This CDR3 reads CASSWDSNSPLHF. The CDR3 DNA reads as TGTGCCAGCAGCTGGGACTCCAATTCACCCCTCCACTTT.

The chain uses TRBV25-1 and TRBJ2-5; possible D gene TRBD2, 7 bases. This CDR3 is 15 amino acids long. V was cut by 1 base and J by 4 bases, with 13 bases left in between. The germline gives CDR1 MGHDK, CDR2 SYGVNS. CDR3 protein: CASSEWGGSGETQYF. The CDR3 nucleotides are TGTGCCAGCAGTGAATGGGGGGGCAGCGGAGAGACCCAGTACTTC.

The rearrangement links TRBV5-1 to TRBJ2-5, with a weak D call TRBD1 (6 bases). Germline V lookup: CDR1 SGHRS, CDR2 YFSETQ. The germline V and J ends were trimmed by 1 base and 3 bases, with 10 bases remaining between them. The CDR3 has 14 amino acids. This chain's CDR3 is CASSLTGREETQYF. The CDR3 DNA reads TGCGCCAGCAGCTTGACAGGGAGAGAAGAGACCCAGTACTTC.

The gene calls are TRBV29-1 and TRBJ2-7; no reliable D call. The V end lost 4 bases, the J end lost 2 bases, and 12 bases lay between the germline ends. Germline V gene data show CDR1 as SQVTM and CDR2 as ANQGSEA. CDR3 length: 13 amino acids. CDR3 bases: TGCAGCGTTGGCCCTGGGCAGGCCTACGAGCAGTACTTC. This translates into CSVGPGQAYEQYF.